The T cell receptor (beta chain) described here comes from a study of T cells and copy number aberrations in small-cell lung cancer. Overall study findings and caveats: Copy number aberration burden correlated negatively with tumor T-cell density, richness, clonality. All specimens were formalin-fixed paraffin-embedded tissue, which is known to introduce sequencing artifacts.

Turning to this clone: What it recognizes is unknown.

The CDR3 sequence is 14 residues long. Germline CDR1 is MNHNS and CDR2 is SASEGT. The V end was cut by 9 bases, the J end by 0 bases, with 14 bases between. Donors had limited-stage small-cell lung cancer, resected between about 2008 and 2020. All donors had upfront surgery without preoperative chemotherapy, radiotherapy or any immunotherapy. Assay: immunoSEQ multiplex PCR; the TCRdb copy retains only in-frame clones and omits some. The sample gives a few hundred clones, approximately 86% of which show up once; 2.5% to 3.5% is in the top ten. The sequencing sample was made of tumor tissue. The receptor was derived from a man aged 60-69 years with small cell lung cancer. The chain links TRBV6-1 to TRBJ1-1; D gene unclear. This CDR3 reads CASPDMSMNTEAFF. CDR3 nucleotide sequence: TGTGCCAGTCCTGACATGAGCATGAACACTGAAGCTTTCTTT.